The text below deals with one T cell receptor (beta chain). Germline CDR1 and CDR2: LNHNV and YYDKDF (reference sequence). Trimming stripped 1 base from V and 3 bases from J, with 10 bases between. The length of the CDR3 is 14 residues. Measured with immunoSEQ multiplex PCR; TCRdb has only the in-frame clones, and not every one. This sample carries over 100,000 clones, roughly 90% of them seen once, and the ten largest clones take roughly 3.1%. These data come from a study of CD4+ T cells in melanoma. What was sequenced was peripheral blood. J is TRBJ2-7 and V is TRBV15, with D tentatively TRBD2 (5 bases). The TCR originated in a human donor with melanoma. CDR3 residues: CATSRGNRGYEQYF. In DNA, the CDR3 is TGTGCCACCAGCAGAGGGAACCGGGGCTACGAGCAGTACTTC.